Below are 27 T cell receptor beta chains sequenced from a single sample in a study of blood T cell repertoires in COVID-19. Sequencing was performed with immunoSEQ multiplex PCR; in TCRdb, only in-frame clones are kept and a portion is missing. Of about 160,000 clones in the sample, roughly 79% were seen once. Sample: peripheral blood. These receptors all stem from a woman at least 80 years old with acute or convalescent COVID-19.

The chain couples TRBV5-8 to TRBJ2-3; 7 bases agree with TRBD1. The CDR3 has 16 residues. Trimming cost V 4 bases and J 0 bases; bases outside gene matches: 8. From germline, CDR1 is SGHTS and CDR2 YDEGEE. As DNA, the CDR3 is TGTGCCAGCAGCGAAGGGACAGCGGTTAGCACAGATACGCAGTATTTT. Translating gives CASSEGTAVSTDTQYF.

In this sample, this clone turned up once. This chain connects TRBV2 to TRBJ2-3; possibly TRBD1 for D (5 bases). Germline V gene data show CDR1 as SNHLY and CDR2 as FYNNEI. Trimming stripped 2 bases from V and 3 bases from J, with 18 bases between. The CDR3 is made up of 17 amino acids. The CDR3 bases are TGTGCCAGCAGTGAAAAAGGTCCTGCCAGGGCGACAGATACGCAGTATTTT. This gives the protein CASSEKGPARATDTQYF.

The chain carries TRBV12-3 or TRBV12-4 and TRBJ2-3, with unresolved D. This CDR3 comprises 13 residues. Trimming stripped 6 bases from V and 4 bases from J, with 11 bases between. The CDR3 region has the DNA TGTGCCAGCAGCCCCCACTCGCCAGATACGCAGTATTTT. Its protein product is CASSPHSPDTQYF.

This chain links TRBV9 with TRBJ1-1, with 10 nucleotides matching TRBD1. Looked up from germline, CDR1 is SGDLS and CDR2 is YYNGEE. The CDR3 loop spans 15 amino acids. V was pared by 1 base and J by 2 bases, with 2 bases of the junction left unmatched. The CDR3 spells CASSVQTGGNTEAFF. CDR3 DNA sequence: TGTGCCAGCAGCGTACAGACAGGGGGCAACACTGAAGCTTTCTTT.

CDR3 sequence (DNA): TGCGCCAGCAGCCTACTGACAGGGCCCACCTATGGCTACACCTTC. Amino acids: CASSLLTGPTYGYTF. This chain uses TRBV4-1 with TRBJ1-2; 7 bases fit TRBD1. The CDR3 extends over 15 amino acids. With V trimmed by 4 bases and J by 4 bases, 9 bases remained unmatched. Germline V gene sequence: CDR1 MGHRA, CDR2 YSYEKL.

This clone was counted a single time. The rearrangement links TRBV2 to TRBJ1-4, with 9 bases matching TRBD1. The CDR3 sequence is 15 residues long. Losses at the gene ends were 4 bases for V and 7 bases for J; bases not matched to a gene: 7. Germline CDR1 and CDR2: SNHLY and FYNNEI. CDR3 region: CASSGTGAVGEKLFF. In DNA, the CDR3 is TGTGCCAGCAGTGGGACAGGGGCCGTTGGTGAAAAACTGTTTTTT.

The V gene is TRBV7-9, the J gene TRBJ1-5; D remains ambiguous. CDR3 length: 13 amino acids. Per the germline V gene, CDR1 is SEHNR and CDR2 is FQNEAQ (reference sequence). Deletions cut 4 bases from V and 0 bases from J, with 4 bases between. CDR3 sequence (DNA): TGTGCCAGCAGCTCCAATAGCAATCAGCCCCAGCATTTT. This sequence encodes CASSSNSNQPQHF. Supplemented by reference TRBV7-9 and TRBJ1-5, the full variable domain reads DTGVSQNPRHKITKRGQNVTFRCDPISEHNRLYWYRQTLGQGPEFLTYFQNEAQLEKSRLLSDRFSAERPKGSFSTLEIQRTEQGDSAMYLCASSSNSNQPQHFGDGTRLSIL.

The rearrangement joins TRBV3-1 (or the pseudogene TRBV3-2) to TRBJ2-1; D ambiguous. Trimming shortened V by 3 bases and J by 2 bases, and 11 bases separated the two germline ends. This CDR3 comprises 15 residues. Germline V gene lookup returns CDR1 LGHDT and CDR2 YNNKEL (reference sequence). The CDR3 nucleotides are TGTGCCAGCAGCCATTTCTCGAGGACCTACAATGAGCAGTTCTTC. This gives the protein CASSHFSRTYNEQFF.

The CDR3 sequence: CATRPGQGAYEQYF. CDR3 sequence (DNA): TGTGCCACCAGGCCCGGACAGGGTGCCTACGAGCAGTACTTC. V usage is TRBV13 and J usage is TRBJ2-7; 8 bases align to TRBD1. Losses at the gene ends were 10 bases for V and 2 bases for J; bases not matched to a gene: 10. The length of the CDR3 is 14 residues. The germline gives CDR1 PRHDT, CDR2 FYEKMQ (reference sequence).

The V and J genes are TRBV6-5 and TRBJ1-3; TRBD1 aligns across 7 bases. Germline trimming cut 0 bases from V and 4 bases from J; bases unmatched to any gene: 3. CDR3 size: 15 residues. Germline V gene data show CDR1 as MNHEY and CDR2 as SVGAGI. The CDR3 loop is CASSYSGQAGNTIYF. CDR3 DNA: TGTGCCAGCAGTTACTCCGGACAGGCGGGAAACACCATATATTTT.

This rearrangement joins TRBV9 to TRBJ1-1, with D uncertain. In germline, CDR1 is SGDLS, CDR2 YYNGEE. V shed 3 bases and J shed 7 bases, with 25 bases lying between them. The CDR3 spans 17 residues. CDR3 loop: CASSEDPEASFTFEAFF. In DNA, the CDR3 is TGTGCCAGCAGCGAGGATCCCGAGGCCTCCTTTACTTTTGAAGCTTTCTTT. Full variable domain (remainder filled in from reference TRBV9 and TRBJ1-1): DSGVTQTPKHLITATGQRVTLRCSPRSGDLSVYWYQQSLDQGLQFLIQYYNGEERAKGNILERFSAQQFPDLHSELNLSSLELGDSALYFCASSEDPEASFTFEAFFGQGTRLTVV.

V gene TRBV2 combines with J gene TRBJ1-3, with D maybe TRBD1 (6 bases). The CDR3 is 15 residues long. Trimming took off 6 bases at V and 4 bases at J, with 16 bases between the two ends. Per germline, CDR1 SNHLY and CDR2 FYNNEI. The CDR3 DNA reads TGTGCCAGCAGCGCCAACCAGGGGTCAGGAAACACCATATATTTT. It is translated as CASSANQGSGNTIYF.

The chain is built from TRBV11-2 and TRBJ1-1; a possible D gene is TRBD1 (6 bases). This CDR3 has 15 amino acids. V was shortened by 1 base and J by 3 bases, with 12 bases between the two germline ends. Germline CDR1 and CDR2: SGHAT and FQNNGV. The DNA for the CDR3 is TGTGCCAGCAGCTTAGGTGGAGGGGGGGACACTGAAGCTTTCTTT. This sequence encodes CASSLGGGGDTEAFF. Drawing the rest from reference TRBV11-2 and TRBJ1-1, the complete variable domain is EAGVAQSPRYKIIEKRQSVAFWCNPISGHATLYWYQQILGQGPKLLIQFQNNGVVDDSQLPKDRFSAERLKGVDSTLKIQPAKLEDSAVYLCASSLGGGGDTEAFFGQGTRLTVV.

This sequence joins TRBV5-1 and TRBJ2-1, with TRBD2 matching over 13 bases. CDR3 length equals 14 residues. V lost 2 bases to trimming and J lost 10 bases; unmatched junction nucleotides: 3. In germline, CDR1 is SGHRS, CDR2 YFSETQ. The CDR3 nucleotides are TGCGCCAGCAGCTTACTAGCGGGAGGGGGCGAGCAGTTCTTC. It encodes CASSLLAGGGEQFF.

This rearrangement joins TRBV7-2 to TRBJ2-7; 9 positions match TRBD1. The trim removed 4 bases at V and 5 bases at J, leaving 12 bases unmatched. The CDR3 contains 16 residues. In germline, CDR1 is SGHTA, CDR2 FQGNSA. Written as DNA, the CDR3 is TGTGCCAGCAGCTCCCGGACAGGGGTAAGAGTCCACGAGCAGTACTTC. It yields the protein CASSSRTGVRVHEQYF.

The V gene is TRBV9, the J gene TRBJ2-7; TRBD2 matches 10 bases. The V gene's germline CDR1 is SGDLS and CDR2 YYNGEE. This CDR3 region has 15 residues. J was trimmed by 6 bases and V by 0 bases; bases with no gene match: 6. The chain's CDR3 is CASSVGLAGVPEQYF. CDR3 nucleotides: TGTGCCAGCAGCGTAGGGCTAGCGGGAGTTCCCGAGCAGTACTTC. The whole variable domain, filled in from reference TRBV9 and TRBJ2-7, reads DSGVTQTPKHLITATGQRVTLRCSPRSGDLSVYWYQQSLDQGLQFLIQYYNGEERAKGNILERFSAQQFPDLHSELNLSSLELGDSALYFCASSVGLAGVPEQYFGPGTRLTVT.

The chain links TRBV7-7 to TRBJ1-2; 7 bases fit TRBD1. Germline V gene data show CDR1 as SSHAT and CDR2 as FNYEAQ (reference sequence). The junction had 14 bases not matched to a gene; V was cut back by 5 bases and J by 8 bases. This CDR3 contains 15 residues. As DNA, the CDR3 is TGTGCCAGCAGCCCCATCCGACAGGGAACGAGGGGCTACACCTTC. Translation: CASSPIRQGTRGYTF. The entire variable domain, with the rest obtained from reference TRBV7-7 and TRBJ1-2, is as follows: GAGVSQSPRYKVTKRGQDVTLRCDPISSHATLYWYQQALGQGPEFLTYFNYEAQPDKSGLPSDRFSAERPEGSISTLTIQRTEQRDSAMYRCASSPIRQGTRGYTFGSGTRLTVV.

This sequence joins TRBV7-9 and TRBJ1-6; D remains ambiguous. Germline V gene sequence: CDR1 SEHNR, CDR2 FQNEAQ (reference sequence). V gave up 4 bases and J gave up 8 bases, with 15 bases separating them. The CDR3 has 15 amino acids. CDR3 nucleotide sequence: TGTGCCAGCAGCTCCGGGAGAGTTGGATATTCACCCCTCCACTTT. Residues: CASSSGRVGYSPLHF.

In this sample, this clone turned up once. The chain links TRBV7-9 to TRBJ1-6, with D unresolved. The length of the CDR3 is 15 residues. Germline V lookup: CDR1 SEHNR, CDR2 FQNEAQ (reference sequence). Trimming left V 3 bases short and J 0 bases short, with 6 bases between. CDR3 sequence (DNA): TGTGCCAGCAGCTTGGTTAGCTCCTATAATTCACCCCTCCACTTT. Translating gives CASSLVSSYNSPLHF.

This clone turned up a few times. CDR3 loop: CASSKGIGREAEAFF. CDR3 DNA sequence: TGTGCCAGCAGCAAAGGAATTGGGAGAGAGGCGGAAGCTTTCTTT. This chain joins TRBV21-1 and TRBJ1-1. TRBV21-1 is recorded as a pseudogene. The CDR3 consists of 15 residues.

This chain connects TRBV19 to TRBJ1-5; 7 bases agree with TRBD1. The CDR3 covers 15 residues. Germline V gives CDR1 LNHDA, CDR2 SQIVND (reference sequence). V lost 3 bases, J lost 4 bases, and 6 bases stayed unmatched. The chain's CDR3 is CASSMEGAPNQPQHF. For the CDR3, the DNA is TGTGCCAGTAGTATGGAGGGGGCTCCGAATCAGCCCCAGCATTTT. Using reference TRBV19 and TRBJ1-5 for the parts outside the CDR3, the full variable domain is DGGITQSPKYLFRKEGQNVTLSCEQNLNHDAMYWYRQDPGQGLRLIYYSQIVNDFQKGDIAEGYSVSREKKESFPLTVTSAQKNPTAFYLCASSMEGAPNQPQHFGDGTRLSIL.

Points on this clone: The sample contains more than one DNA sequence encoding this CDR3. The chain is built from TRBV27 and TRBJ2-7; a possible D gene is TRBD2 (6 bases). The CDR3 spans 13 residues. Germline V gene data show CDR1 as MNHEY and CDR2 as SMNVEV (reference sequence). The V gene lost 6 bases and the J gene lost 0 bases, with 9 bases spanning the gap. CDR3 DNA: TGTGCCAGCAGCCCGGGGGACTCCTACGAGCAGTACTTC. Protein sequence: CASSPGDSYEQYF.

CDR3 DNA: TGTGCCAGCAGCAATCTCGGACTAGCGGGAGAAGCAGATACGCAGTATTTT. Amino acids: CASSNLGLAGEADTQYF. This chain uses TRBV3-1 (or the pseudogene TRBV3-2) with TRBJ2-3; 13 nucleotides match TRBD2. V was clipped by 5 bases and J by 4 bases; unmatched bases: 9. CDR1 is LGHDT and CDR2 is YNNKEL in the germline V gene (reference sequence). The CDR3 sequence is 17 residues long.

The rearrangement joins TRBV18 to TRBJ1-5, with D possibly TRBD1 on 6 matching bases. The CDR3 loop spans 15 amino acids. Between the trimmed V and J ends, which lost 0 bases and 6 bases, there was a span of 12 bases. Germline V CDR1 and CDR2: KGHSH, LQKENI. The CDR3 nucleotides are TGTGCCAGCTCACCACCGGCGGGGGGCGGTCAGCCCCAGCATTTT. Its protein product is CASSPPAGGGQPQHF.

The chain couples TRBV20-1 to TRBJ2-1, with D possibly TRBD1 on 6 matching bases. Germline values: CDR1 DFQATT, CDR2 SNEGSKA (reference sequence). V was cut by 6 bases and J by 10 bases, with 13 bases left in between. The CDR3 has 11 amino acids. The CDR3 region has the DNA TGCAGTGCGTACAGGGAAAAAGAGCAGTTCTTC. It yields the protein CSAYREKEQFF.

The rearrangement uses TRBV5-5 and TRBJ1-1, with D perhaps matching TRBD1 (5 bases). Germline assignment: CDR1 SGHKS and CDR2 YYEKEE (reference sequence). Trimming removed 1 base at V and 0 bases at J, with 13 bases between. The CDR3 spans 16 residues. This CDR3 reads CASSLTGSSLNTEAFF. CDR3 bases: TGTGCCAGCAGCTTGACAGGTTCCAGTTTGAACACTGAAGCTTTCTTT.

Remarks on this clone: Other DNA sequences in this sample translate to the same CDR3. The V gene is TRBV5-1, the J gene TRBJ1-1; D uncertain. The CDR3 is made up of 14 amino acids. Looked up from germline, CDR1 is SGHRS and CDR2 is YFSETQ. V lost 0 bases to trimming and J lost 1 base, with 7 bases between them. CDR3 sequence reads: CASSLAGGNTEAFF. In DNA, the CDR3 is TGCGCCAGCAGCTTGGCCGGTGGGAACACTGAAGCTTTCTTT.